Below, one TCR beta chain is given with its context. The sample belongs to a study of Ad26.COV2.S vaccination and SARS-CoV-2 variants. Produced via immunoSEQ multiplex PCR; TCRdb's table is partial and in-frame only. Here the sample spans almost 400,000 clones, 89% being singletons. V lost 10 bases, J lost 3 bases, and 14 bases lay in between. This CDR3 is built from 13 residues. The treatment is: some 19 received Ad26.COV2.S at low or high dose, single or two shots; about five received placebo; per-sample allocation not given. Following the first vaccine or placebo injection, samples were taken on day 63.

The source material was peripheral blood, sampled in a trial of Ad26.COV2.S vaccine versus placebo. The chain has TRBV12-3 or TRBV12-4 and TRBJ2-3; D gene unclear. The clonotype comes from a person between 18 and 65 years old who received the Ad26.COV2.S COVID-19 vaccine or a placebo. CDR3 nucleotide sequence: TGTGCCACCTCTTGGGGAAGGACAGATACGCAGTATTTT. It codes for CATSWGRTDTQYF.